These T cell receptor beta chains were read from a single sample in a study of T cells in Graves' hyperthyroidism and ophthalmopathy. Via MiXCR, TCRdb re-called the multiplex PCR reads, giving one row per CDR3 protein. The table shows approximately 530,000 distinct CDR3 sequences, with just under 20% occurring only once. Input material: blood. The receptor source for this set is a man in his forties with Graves' ophthalmopathy. Each CDR3 is given without its conserved first and last residue.

ASSSRDSPRVFYEQY,TRBV7-3,TRBJ2-7
SAISRGEFYEQY,TRBV20-1,TRBJ2-7
AISSPDRSSMYEQY,TRBV10-3,TRBJ2-7
ASSDWADLSQNIQY,TRBV10-2,TRBJ2-4
SARPMGQGIRNTEAF,TRBV20-1,TRBJ1-1
ASSIGTLHSYEQY,TRBV11-2,TRBJ2-7
SVEAQDTQY,TRBV29-1,TRBJ2-3
ASSDPLEQY,TRBV2,TRBJ2-7
ASGFHQPQH,TRBV12-5,TRBJ1-5
ASRGGLLGEAF,TRBV6-1,TRBJ1-1
ASCNRGPNTEAF,TRBV6-2/TRBV6-3,TRBJ1-1
SVESGRGGINEQF,TRBV29-1,TRBJ2-1
ASGGQPNTEAF,TRBV2,TRBJ1-1
ASSWDRGGITGELF,TRBV11-2,TRBJ2-2
ASSLLSTNEKLF,TRBV7-9,TRBJ1-4
ASSAIEGLAF,TRBV3-1,TRBJ1-1
SAGRSHTDTQY,TRBV20-1,TRBJ2-3
ASSEIGQTDTQY,TRBV10-2,TRBJ2-3
SARDRGGPLGNTIY,TRBV20-1,TRBJ1-3
ASSSQGSLQETQY,TRBV7-9,TRBJ2-5
ASSSPDRGEKLF,TRBV7-9,TRBJ1-4
ASRPGPPEQF,TRBV28,TRBJ2-1
ASSLVPLNEQY,TRBV5-1,TRBJ2-7
ASIRQGGTINEQF,TRBV12-3/TRBV12-4,TRBJ2-1
ASARGDRHHSNEKLF,TRBV19,TRBJ1-4
ASSEIGSGGSNQPQH,TRBV6-1,TRBJ1-5
ASSGSTYNEQF,TRBV6-1,TRBJ2-1
ASSADGGTAKLYGYT,TRBV7-9,TRBJ1-2
ASSPLLAGGPREAQY,TRBV18,TRBJ2-5
ASSYASGYQETQY,TRBV7-9,TRBJ2-5
ASSVGDGYT,TRBV7-9,TRBJ1-2
ASSLAPGTSYNEQF,TRBV5-1,TRBJ2-1
SARAGGFSYEQY,TRBV20-1,TRBJ2-7
ASSGEGDYGYT,TRBV2,TRBJ1-2
ASSQQQVYGYT,TRBV2,TRBJ1-2
ASSYSGTSGAHEQY,TRBV6-5,TRBJ2-7
ASSSTGSEQY,TRBV7-9,TRBJ2-7
ASSLLRGRTDTQY,TRBV7-8,TRBJ2-3
ASSSAGLAGLTNTGELF,TRBV6-2/TRBV6-3,TRBJ2-2
ASSPGTQRTKLF,TRBV5-1,TRBJ1-4
ASSQVASRGEGGELF,TRBV4-1,TRBJ2-2
ASSLYRQGNYEQY,TRBV28,TRBJ2-7
SVENIEAF,TRBV29-1,TRBJ1-1
ASSLGTGGNIQY,TRBV11-3,TRBJ2-4
AWSPRVGTEAF,TRBV30,TRBJ1-1